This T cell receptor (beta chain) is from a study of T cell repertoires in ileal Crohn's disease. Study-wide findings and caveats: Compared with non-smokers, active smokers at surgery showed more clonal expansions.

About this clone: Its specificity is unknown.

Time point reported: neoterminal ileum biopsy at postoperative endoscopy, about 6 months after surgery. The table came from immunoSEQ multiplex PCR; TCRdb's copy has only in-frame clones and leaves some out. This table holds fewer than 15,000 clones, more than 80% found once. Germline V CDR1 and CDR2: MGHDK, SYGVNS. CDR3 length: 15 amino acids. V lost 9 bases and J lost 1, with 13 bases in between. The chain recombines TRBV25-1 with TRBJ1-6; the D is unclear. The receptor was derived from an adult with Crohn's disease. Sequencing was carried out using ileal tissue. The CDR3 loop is CASRASGSYNSPLHF. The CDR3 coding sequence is TGTGCCAGTCGAGCGTCGGGATCCTATAATTCACCCCTCCACTTT.